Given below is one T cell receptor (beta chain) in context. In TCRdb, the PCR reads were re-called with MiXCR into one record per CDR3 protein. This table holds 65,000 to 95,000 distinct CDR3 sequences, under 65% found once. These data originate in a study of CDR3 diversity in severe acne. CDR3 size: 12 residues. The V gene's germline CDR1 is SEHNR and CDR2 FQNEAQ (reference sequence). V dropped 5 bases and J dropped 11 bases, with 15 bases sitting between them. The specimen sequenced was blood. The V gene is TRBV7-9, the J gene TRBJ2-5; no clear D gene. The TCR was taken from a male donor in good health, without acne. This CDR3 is CASSADYNEQYF. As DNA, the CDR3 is TGTGCCAGCAGCGCCGATTACAATGAGCAGTACTTC.